This TCR beta chain was obtained from a study of regulatory T cells in long-lasting Graves disease. Whole-study context: Patients with new Graves' disease had used antithyroid drugs below 3 months.

Findings of the study overall: TRBV28, TRBJ1-2 and TRBJ2-5 emerged as the favored segments in persistent disease.

This clonotype occurred many times. Its antigen remains unknown. As for time point: newly diagnosed GD, antithyroid drugs for less than 3 months. The TCR library used RNA extracted from PBMCs. CDR3 size: 15 residues. V lost 6 bases, J lost 4 bases, and 8 bases stayed unmatched. The germline gives CDR1 ENHRY, CDR2 SYGVKD. Both iRepertoire HTBI primers and Arm-PCR of CDR3 regions were used to build the TCR beta libraries. Original processing methods: Detected in the samples were 62 TRBV and 12 to 15 TRBJ segments. TCRdb itself ran the multiplex PCR reads through MiXCR, one entry per CDR3 protein. For this entry, the V and J calls and clone size follow TCRdb and not the study's own pipeline. The sample lists roughly 420,000 distinct CDR3 sequences, around 15% occurring once. The sample also formed part of further work on T cells in Graves' hyperthyroidism and ophthalmopathy. This second study says: First-round RT-PCR with HTBI primers amplified the TCR CDR3 region.

The rearrangement links TRBV10-3 to TRBJ1-5; 8 bases are a match to TRBD1. This material consisted of peripheral blood mononuclear cells (PBMCs), taken at new diagnosis, from a patient treated with antithyroid drugs. The sequence was obtained from a woman in her forties or fifties with Graves disease. The CDR3: CAIRTDRDGNQPQHF. The CDR3 nucleotides are TGTGCCATCAGAACGGACAGGGACGGGAATCAGCCCCAGCATTTT.